This T cell receptor beta chain appears in the sequencing data of a study of cytomegalovirus exposure and HLA in healthy donors. The overall study: Researchers previously reported finding 90 million to 120 million unique TCR beta sequences from about 200 million T cells. Overall study findings and caveats: When analyzed later, a missense DCLRE1C variant was found to be linked to TCR beta V- and J-gene trimming. The authors enumerated 150 to 200 TCR beta chains as linked to cytomegalovirus.

V lost 3 bases and J 0 bases, leaving 14 bases between the germline ends. The CDR3 sequence is 17 residues long. In germline, CDR1 is SEHNR, CDR2 FQNEAQ (reference sequence). To note about this clone: Its antigen is undetermined.

Vbeta (60) and Jbeta (13) primers were used in the PCR. Using immunoSEQ multiplex PCR, the repertoire was profiled, and TCRdb retains in-frame clones only, with some absent. This table holds roughly 110,000 clones, over 65% found once. Though probably carrying unrecorded immune exposures, donors were nominally healthy at sampling. This chain joins TRBV7-9 and TRBJ2-2, with D possibly being TRBD2 (5 bases). The sequenced material came from PBMCs. The sequence was collected from a woman aged 25 to 39 in good health and CMV-seronegative. CDR3 region: CASSFGTPGTNTGELFF. CDR3 coding DNA: TGTGCCAGCAGCTTTGGAACTCCGGGGACGAACACCGGGGAGCTGTTTTTT.